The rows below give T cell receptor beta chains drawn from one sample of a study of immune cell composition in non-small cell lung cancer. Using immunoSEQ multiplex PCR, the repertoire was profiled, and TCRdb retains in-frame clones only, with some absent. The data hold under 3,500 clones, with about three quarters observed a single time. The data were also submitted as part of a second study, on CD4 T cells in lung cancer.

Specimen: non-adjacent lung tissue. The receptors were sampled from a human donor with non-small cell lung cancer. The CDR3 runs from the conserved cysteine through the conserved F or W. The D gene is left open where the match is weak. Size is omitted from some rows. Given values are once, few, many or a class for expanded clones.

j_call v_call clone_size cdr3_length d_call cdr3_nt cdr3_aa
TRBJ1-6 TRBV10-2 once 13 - TGCGCCAGCAGTGAAAGCCTAGAACGACCCCTCCACTTT CASSESLERPLHF
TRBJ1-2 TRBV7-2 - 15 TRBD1 TGTGCCAGCAGCCCGGGGACAGGGGGCGGCTATGGCTACACCTTC CASSPGTGGGYGYTF
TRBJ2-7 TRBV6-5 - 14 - TGTGCCAGCAGTACTGGCGTGGGCTATGGCGAGCAGTACTTC CASSTGVGYGEQYF
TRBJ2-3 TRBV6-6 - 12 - TGTGCCAGCTCACTGCGCACAGATACGCAGTATTTT CASSLRTDTQYF
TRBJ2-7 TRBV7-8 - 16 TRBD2 TGTGCCAGCAGCTGGGCTCTAGCGGGAGGGACCTACGAGCAGTACTTC CASSWALAGGTYEQYF
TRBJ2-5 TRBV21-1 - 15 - TGTGCCAGCAGTAGCGCTAACACTTTCTCTGAGACCCAGTACTTC CASSSANTFSETQYF
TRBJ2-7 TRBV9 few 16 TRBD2 TGTGCCAGCAGCGTAGGAGGTGGCGGGAGTTCCTACGAGCAGTACTTC CASSVGGGGSSYEQYF
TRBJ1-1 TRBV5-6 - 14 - TGTGCCAGCAGCTTAGGGTTGGGGGCCACTGAAGCTTTCTTT CASSLGLGATEAFF
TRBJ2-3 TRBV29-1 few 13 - TGCAGCGTTGGGTATTCAAGAGGGGATACGCAGTATTTT CSVGYSRGDTQYF
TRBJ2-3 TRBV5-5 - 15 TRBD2 TGTGCCAGCAGCCGACTAGCGGGAGGGGTAGATACGCAGTATTTT CASSRLAGGVDTQYF
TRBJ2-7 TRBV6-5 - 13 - TGTGCCAGCAGCAGACAGATTACCTACGAGCAGTACTTC CASSRQITYEQYF
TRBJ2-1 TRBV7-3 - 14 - TGTGCCAGCAGCTTAACGAGGGACTACAATGAGCAGTTCTTC CASSLTRDYNEQFF
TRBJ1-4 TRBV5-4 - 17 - TGTGCCAGCAGCGCCTCGTTCGGGGGGCCTCCCGGGGAAAAACTGTTTTTT CASSASFGGPPGEKLFF
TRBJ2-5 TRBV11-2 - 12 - TGTGCCAGCAGCCAGACTACAGAGACCCAGTACTTC CASSQTTETQYF
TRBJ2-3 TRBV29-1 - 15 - TGCAGCGTTCTAGGTTTGCTACACGGCACAGATACGCAGTATTTT CSVLGLLHGTDTQYF
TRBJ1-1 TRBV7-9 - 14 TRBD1 TGTGCCAGCAGCCCCGGGACAGGGGGCACTGAAGCTTTCTTT CASSPGTGGTEAFF
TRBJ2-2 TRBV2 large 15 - TGTGCCAGCAGTGACCGGCAGGCCAACACCGGGGAGCTGTTTTTT CASSDRQANTGELFF
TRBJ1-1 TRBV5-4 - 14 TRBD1 TGTGCCAGCAGCTTAGGGACAGGGGGAACTGAAGCTTTCTTT CASSLGTGGTEAFF
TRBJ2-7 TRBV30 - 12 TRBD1 TGTGCCCACGGACAGGGGGTCTACGAGCAGTACTTC CAHGQGVYEQYF
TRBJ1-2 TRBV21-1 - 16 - TGTGCCAGCAGCCAGCCCCGGGACAGGGGGCGGTTTGGCTACACCTTC CASSQPRDRGRFGYTF
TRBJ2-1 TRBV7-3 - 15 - TGTGCCAGCAGCCAGGAGGCTAGCACATACAATGAGCAGTTCTTC CASSQEASTYNEQFF
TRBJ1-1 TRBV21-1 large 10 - TGTGCCAGGGCCGGGACTGAAGCTTTCTTT CARAGTEAFF
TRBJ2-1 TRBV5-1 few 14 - TGCGCCAGCAGCTTGTCGTTAGCCCCATATGAGCAGTTCTTC CASSLSLAPYEQFF
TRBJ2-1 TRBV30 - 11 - TGTGCCTGGGGTGTCGGCAATGAGCAGTTCTTC CAWGVGNEQFF
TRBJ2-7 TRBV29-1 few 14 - TGCAGCGTTGAGAGTCTAACAGGGATGGGGGAGCAGTACTTC CSVESLTGMGEQYF
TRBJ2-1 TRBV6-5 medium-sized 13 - TGTGCCAGCAGCCAGGTTCGGTACAATGAGCAGTTCTTC CASSQVRYNEQFF
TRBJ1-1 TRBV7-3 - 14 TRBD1 TGTGCCAGCAGCTTACAGGGGGCAAACACTGAAGCTTTCTTT CASSLQGANTEAFF
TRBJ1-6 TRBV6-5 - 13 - TGTGCCAGCAGTTATGGCCAAAGTTCACCCCTCCACTTT CASSYGQSSPLHF
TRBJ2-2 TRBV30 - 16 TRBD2 TGTGCCTGGAGTAAAATAGGGACTACGGGCACCGGGGAGCTGTTTTTT CAWSKIGTTGTGELFF
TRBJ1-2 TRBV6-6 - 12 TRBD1 TGTGCCAGCAGTCAGGGGGCTTATGGCTACACCTTC CASSQGAYGYTF
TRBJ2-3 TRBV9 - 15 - TGTGCCAGCAGCGTAGACGTTGCAGGGGCAGATACGCAGTATTTT CASSVDVAGADTQYF
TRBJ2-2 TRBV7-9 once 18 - TGTGCCAGTTCACGTACTGAAGTGGGGCGCCTGAACACCGGGGAGCTGTTTTTT CASSRTEVGRLNTGELFF
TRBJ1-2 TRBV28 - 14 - TGTGCCAGCAGAGCAGGGAATACTAACTATGGCTACACCTTC CASRAGNTNYGYTF
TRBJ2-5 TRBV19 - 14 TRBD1 TGTGCCAGTACTCAGACAGGGGGACGGGAGACCCAGTACTTC CASTQTGGRETQYF
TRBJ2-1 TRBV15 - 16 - TGTGCCACCAGCAGAGATTTGAACGGAGCTAACCATGAGCAGTTCTTC CATSRDLNGANHEQFF
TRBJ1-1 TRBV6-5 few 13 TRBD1 TGTGCCAGCAGTGCCCTACAGGGGACTGAAGCTTTCTTT CASSALQGTEAFF
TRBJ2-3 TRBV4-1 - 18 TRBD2 TGCGCCAGCAGCCTAGAAACCGGGACTAGCGGGAGGTCTTATACGCAGTATTTT CASSLETGTSGRSYTQYF
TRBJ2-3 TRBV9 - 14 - TGTGCCAGCAGCTTCTCTTTCCGGTCAGATACGCAGTATTTT CASSFSFRSDTQYF
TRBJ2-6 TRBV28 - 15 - TGTGCCAGCAGTCCTCCGGGGGAAGGGGCCAACGTCCTGACTTTC CASSPPGEGANVLTF
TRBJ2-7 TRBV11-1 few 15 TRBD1 TGTGCCAGCAGCTACACCGGGACAGGGGGTTACGAGCAGTACTTC CASSYTGTGGYEQYF
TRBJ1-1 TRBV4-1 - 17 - TGCGCCAGCAGCCAAGATCTATCAGGGGCCCAGAACACTGAAGCTTTCTTT CASSQDLSGAQNTEAFF
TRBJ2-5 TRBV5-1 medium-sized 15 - TGCGCCAGCAGCTTGATCGGCAGCGCCCAGGAGACCCAGTACTTC CASSLIGSAQETQYF
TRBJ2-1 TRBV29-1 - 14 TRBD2 TGCAGCGTTGGGGGAGGGATAGACTCCAGTGAGCAGTTCTTC CSVGGGIDSSEQFF
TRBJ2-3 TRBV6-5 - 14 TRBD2 TGTGCCAGCAGTAACAGCGGGAGACCAGATACGCAGTATTTT CASSNSGRPDTQYF
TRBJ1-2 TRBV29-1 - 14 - TGCAGCGTTGAATTACCAGGGTACTCCTATGGCTACACCTTC CSVELPGYSYGYTF
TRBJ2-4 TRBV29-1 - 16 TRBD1 TGCAGCGTTGAAGATCCGGACAGGGGTGAGCAAAACATTCAGTACTTC CSVEDPDRGEQNIQYF
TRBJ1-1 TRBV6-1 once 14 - TGTGCCAGCGCCCAGGCAGGGGCGGACACTGAAGCTTTCTTT CASAQAGADTEAFF
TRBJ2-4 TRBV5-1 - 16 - TGCGCCAGCAGTACAGGGACCCTCCTTCCCAAAAACATTCAGTACTTC CASSTGTLLPKNIQYF
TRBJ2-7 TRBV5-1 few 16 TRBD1 TGCGCCAGCAGCCCGGGACAGGGGGTGCCCCTAGACGAGCAGTACTTC CASSPGQGVPLDEQYF
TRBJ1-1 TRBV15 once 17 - TGTGCCACCAGCAGAGTCCGGGGGATAAGCATGAACACTGAAGCTTTCTTT CATSRVRGISMNTEAFF
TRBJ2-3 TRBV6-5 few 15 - TGTGCCAGCAGTTACCCAAGGCGGTATACAGATACGCAGTATTTT CASSYPRRYTDTQYF
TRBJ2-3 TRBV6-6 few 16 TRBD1 TGTGCCAGCAGTTACTCAGGGGGCCTTAGCACAGATACGCAGTATTTT CASSYSGGLSTDTQYF
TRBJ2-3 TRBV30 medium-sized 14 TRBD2 TGTGCCTGGAGGACTAGCGGGAGCCCAGATACGCAGTATTTT CAWRTSGSPDTQYF